This TCR beta chain appears in the sequencing data of a study of PD-1 blockade in classical Hodgkin lymphoma. This CDR3 is built from 15 residues. With V trimmed by 2 bases and J by 6 bases, 3 bases remained unmatched. Germline CDR1 MNHEY, CDR2 SMNVEV (reference sequence). The repertoire was sequenced with immunoSEQ multiplex PCR; TCRdb's copy has only in-frame clones and lacks some. The repertoire holds fewer than 40,000 clones, 94% seen once, with 2% to 2.5% in the top ten. Described time point: newly diagnosed, previously untreated cHL patient sample. The chain employs TRBV27 and TRBJ2-7; 14 nucleotides line up with TRBD2. Sequenced: peripheral blood mononuclear cells (PBMCs). This clonotype was sampled from a human donor with classical Hodgkin lymphoma. This chain's CDR3 is CASSLGTSGRSEQYF. The CDR3 nucleotides read TGTGCCAGCAGTTTAGGGACTAGCGGGAGAAGCGAGCAGTACTTC.